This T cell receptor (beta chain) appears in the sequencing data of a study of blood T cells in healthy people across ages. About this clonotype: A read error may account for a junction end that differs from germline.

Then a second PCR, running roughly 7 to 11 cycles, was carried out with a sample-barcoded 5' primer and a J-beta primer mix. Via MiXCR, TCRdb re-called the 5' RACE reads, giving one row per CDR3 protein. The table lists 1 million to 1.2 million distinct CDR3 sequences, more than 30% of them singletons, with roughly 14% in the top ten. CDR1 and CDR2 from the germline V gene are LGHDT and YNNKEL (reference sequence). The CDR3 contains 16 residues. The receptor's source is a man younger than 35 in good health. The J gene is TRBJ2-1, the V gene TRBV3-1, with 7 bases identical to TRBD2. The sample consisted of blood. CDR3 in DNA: TGTACCAGCAGCCAAGCCATAGGGAGGGCGTACAATGAGCAGTTCTTC. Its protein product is CTSSQAIGRAYNEQFF.